There are a few counts of the clone carrying this TCR beta chain. Its antigen is unknown. The sample belongs to a study of fetal regulatory T cell absence and autoimmunity. TCRdb keeps only in-frame clones here, not all; method: immunoSEQ multiplex PCR. The table has around 100,000 clones, 60% to 80% seen once. Study observations and caveats: Compared with cord blood, pancreas showed oligoclonal TCR enrichment, some clones over 80-fold.

The receptor comes from a male donor with IPEX syndrome. Sequencing used pancreas tissue.

The CDR3 is CASSLYLGSQPQHF. The CDR3 region has the DNA TGTGCCAGCAGTTTATATCTGGGTTCCCAGCCCCAGCATTTT. The chain combines TRBV27 with TRBJ1-5; D uncertain. This CDR3 contains 14 residues. The germline CDR1 and CDR2 sequences are MNHEY and SMNVEV (reference sequence). V lost 1 base and J lost 7, with 11 bases in between.